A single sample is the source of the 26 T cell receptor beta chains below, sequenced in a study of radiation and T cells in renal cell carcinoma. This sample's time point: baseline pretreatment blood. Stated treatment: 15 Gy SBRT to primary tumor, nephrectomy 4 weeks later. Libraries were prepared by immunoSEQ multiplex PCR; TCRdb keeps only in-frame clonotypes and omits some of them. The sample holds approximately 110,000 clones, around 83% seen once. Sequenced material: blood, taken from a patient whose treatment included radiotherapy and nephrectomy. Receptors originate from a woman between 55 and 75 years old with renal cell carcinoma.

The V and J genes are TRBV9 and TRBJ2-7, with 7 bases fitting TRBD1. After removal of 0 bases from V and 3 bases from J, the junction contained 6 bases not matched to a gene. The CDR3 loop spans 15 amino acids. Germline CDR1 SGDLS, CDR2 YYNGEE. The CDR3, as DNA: TGTGCCAGCAGCGTAGGTGAGACAGGGTACTACGAGCAGTACTTC. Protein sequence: CASSVGETGYYEQYF.

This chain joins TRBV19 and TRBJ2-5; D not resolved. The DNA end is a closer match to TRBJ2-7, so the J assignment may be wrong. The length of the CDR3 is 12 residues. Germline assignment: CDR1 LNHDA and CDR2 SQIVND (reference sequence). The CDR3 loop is CASSTVPYEQYF. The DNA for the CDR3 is TGTGCCAGTAGCACCGTTCCCTACGAGCAGTACTTC.

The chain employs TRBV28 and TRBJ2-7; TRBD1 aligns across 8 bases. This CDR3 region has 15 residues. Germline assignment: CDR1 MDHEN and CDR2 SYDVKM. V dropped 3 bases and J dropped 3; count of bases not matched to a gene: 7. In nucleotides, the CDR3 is TGTGCCAGCAGTTTGTTCGACAGGGGTTACTACGAGCAGTACTTC. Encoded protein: CASSLFDRGYYEQYF.

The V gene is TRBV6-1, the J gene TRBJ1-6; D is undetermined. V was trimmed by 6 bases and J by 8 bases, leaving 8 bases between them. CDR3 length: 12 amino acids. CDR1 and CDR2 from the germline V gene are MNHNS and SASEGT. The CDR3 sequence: CASSLSHSPLHF. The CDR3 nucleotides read TGTGCCAGCAGCCTTTCCCATTCACCCCTCCACTTT.

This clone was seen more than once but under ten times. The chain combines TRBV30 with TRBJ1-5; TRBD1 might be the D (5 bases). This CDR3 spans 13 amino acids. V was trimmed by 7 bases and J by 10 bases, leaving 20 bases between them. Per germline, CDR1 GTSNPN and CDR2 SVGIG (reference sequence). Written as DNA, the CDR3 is TGTGCCTCGGGCGGCAGGGACCAGATACCCCAGCATTTT. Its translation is CASGGRDQIPQHF.

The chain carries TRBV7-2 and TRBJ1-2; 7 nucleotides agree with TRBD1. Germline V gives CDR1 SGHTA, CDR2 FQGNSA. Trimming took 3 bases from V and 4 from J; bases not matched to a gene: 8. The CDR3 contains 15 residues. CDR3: CASSLVIPGGYGYTF. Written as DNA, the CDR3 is TGTGCCAGCAGCTTGGTCATTCCAGGGGGCTATGGCTACACCTTC.

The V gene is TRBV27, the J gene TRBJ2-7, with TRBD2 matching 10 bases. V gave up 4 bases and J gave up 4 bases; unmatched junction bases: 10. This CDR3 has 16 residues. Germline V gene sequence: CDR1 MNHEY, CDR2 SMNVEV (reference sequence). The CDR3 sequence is CASSSLLGLADYEQYF. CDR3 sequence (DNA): TGTGCCAGCAGTTCCCTCCTTGGACTAGCGGATTACGAGCAGTACTTC.

The CDR3 is CASSQGDRGSFFGYTF. The CDR3 region has the DNA TGCGCCAGCAGCCAAGGGGACCGGGGCAGTTTTTTTGGCTACACCTTC. The chain has TRBV4-1 and TRBJ1-2; a possible D gene is TRBD1 (5 bases). The V gene's germline CDR1 is MGHRA and CDR2 YSYEKL. Trimming pared 1 base from V and 7 bases from J, leaving 19 bases between. CDR3 length: 16 residues.

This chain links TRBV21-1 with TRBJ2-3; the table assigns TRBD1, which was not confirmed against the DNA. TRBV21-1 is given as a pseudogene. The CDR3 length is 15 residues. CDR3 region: CASSTRGSRTDTQYF. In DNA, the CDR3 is TGTGCCAGCAGCACCAGGGGTTCCCGCACAGATACGCAGTATTTT.

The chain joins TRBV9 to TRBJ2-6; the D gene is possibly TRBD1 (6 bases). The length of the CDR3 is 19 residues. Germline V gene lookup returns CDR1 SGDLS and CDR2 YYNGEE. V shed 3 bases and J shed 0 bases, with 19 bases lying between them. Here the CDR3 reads CASSEDEGDTRSGANVLTF. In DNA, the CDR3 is TGTGCCAGCAGCGAGGATGAGGGGGACACTCGCTCTGGGGCCAACGTCCTGACTTTC.

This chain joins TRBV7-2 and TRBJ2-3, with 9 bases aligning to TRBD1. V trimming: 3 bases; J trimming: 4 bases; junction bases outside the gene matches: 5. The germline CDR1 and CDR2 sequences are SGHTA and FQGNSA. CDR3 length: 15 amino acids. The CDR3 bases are TGTGCCAGCAGCTTTACACAGGGGGCTTCAGATACGCAGTATTTT. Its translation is CASSFTQGASDTQYF.

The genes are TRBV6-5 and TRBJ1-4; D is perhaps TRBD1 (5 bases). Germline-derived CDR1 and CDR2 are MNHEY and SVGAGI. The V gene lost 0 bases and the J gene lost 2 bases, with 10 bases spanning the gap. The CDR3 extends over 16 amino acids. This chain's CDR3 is CASSYSTGGTNEKLFF. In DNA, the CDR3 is TGTGCCAGCAGTTACTCGACGGGGGGGACTAATGAAAAACTGTTTTTT.

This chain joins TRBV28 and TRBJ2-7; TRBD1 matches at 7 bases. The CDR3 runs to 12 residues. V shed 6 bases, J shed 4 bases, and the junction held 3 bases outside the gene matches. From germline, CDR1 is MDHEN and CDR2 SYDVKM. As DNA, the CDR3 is TGTGCCAGCAGAGTACAGGGGTACGAGCAGTACTTC. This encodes CASRVQGYEQYF.

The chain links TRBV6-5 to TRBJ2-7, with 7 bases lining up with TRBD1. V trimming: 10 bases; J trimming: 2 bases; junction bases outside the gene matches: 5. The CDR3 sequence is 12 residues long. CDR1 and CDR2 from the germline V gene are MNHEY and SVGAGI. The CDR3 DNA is TGTGCCACGAAGACAGGGACCTACGAGCAGTACTTC. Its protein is CATKTGTYEQYF.

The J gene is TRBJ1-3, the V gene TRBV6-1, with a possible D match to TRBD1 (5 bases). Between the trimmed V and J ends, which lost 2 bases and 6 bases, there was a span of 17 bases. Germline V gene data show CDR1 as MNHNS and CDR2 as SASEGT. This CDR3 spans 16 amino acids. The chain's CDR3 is CASSELAAMGVNTIYF. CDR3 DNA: TGTGCCAGCAGTGAACTGGCGGCCATGGGGGTAAACACCATATATTTT.

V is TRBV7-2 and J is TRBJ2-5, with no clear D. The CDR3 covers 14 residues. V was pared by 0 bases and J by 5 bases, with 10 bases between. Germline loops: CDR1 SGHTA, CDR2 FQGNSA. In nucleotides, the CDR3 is TGTGCCAGCAGCTTAGCGGCCTCGTGGGAGACCCAGTACTTC. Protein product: CASSLAASWETQYF.

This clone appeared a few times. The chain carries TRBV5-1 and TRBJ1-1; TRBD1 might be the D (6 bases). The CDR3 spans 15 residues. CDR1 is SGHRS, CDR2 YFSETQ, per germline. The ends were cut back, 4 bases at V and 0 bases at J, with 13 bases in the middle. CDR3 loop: CASSVLQGMNTEAFF. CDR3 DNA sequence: TGCGCCAGCAGCGTCCTACAGGGTATGAACACTGAAGCTTTCTTT.

CDR3 DNA: TGTGCCAGCATCGGACAGTTGTCTGGAAACACCATATATTTT. It yields the protein CASIGQLSGNTIYF. V usage is TRBV6-5 and J usage is TRBJ1-3; D might be TRBD1 (6 bases). The CDR3 consists of 14 residues. The V and J ends lost 7 bases and 1 base respectively, with 11 bases between them. Germline-derived CDR1 and CDR2 are MNHEY and SVGAGI.

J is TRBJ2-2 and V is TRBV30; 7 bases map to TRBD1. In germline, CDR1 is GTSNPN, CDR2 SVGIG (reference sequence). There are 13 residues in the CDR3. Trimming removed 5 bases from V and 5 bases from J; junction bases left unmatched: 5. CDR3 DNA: TGTGCCTGGCACAGGGGTAGGACCGGGGAGCTGTTTTTT. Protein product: CAWHRGRTGELFF.

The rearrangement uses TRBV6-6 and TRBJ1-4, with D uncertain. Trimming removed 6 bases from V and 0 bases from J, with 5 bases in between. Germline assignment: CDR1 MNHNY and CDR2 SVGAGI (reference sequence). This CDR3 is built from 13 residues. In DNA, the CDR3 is TGTGCCAGCAGACGAACAACTAATGAAAAACTGTTTTTT. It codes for CASRRTTNEKLFF.

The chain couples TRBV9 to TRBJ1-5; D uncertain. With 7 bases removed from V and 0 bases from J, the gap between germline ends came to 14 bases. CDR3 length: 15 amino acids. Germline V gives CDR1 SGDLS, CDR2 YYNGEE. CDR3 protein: CASSPTSYSNQPQHF. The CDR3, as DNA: TGTGCCAGCTCCCCGACGAGTTATAGCAATCAGCCCCAGCATTTT.

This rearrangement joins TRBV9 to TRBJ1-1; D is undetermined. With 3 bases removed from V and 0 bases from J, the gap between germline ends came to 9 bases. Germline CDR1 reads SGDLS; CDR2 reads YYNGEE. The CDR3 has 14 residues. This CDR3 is CASSAGYMNTEAFF. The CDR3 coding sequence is TGTGCCAGCAGCGCGGGTTACATGAACACTGAAGCTTTCTTT.

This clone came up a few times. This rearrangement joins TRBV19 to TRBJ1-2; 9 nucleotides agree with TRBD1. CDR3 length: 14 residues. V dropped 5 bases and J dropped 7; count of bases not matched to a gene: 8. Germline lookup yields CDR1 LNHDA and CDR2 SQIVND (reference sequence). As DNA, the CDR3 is TGTGCCAGTAGTCCCGGGACAGGGATGGGTGGCTACACCTTC. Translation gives CASSPGTGMGGYTF.

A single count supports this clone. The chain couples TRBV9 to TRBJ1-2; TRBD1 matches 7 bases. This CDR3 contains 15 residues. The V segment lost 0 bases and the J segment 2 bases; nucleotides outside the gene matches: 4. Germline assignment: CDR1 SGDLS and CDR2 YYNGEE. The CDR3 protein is CASSVAPTGNYGYTF. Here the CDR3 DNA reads TGTGCCAGCAGCGTAGCCCCGACAGGGAACTATGGCTACACCTTC.

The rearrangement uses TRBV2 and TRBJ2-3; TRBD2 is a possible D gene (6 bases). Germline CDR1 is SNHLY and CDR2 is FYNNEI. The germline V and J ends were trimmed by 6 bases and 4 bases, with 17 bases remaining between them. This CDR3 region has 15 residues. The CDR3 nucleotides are TGTGCCAGCAGGGCGGGACGATCGGTTTCAGATACGCAGTATTTT. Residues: CASRAGRSVSDTQYF.

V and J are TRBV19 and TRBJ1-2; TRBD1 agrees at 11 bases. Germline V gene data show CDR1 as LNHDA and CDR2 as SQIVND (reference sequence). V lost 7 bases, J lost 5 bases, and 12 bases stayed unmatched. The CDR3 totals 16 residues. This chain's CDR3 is CASTLSGTGGRYGYTF. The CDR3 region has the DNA TGTGCCAGTACCCTCAGCGGGACAGGGGGAAGATATGGCTACACCTTC. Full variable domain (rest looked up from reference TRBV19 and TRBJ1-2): DGGITQSPKYLFRKEGQNVTLSCEQNLNHDAMYWYRQDPGQGLRLIYYSQIVNDFQKGDIAEGYSVSREKKESFPLTVTSAQKNPTAFYLCASTLSGTGGRYGYTFGSGTRLTVV.